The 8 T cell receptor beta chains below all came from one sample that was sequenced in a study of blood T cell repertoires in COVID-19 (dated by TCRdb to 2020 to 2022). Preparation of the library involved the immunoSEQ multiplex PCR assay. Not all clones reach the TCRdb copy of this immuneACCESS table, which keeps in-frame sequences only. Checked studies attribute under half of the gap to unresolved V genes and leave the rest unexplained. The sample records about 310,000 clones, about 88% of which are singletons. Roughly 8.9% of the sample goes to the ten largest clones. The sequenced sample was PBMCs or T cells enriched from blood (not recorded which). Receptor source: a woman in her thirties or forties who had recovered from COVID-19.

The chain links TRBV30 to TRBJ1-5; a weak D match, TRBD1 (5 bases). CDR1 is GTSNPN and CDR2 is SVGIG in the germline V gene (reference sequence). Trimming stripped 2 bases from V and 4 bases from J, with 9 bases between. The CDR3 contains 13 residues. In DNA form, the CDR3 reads TGTGCCTGGAGTATTCAGGGAAATCAGCCCCAGCATTTT. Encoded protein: CAWSIQGNQPQHF.

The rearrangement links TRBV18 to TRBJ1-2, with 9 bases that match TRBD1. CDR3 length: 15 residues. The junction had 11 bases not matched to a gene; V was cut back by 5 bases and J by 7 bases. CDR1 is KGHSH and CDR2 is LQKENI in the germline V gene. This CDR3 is CASSNVTGGESGYTF. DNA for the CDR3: TGTGCCAGCTCAAATGTGACAGGGGGTGAGAGTGGCTACACCTTC.

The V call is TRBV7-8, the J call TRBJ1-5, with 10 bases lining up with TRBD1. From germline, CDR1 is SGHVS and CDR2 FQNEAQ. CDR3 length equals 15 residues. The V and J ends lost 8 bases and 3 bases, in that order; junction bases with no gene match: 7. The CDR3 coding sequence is TGTGCCAGCTCGCCAGGGACAGGGGTCAATCAGCCCCAGCATTTT. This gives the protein CASSPGTGVNQPQHF.

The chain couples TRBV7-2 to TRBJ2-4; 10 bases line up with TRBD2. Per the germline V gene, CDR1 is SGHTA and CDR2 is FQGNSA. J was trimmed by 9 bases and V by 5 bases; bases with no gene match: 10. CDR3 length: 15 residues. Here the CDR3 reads CASSAAPSGGFIQYF. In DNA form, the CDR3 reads TGTGCCAGCAGCGCGGCCCCTAGCGGGGGTTTCATTCAGTACTTC.

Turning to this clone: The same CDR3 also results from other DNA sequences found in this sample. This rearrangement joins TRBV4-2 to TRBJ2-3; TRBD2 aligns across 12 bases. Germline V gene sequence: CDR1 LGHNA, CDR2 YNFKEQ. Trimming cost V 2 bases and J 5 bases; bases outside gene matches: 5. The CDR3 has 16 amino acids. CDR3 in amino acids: CASSQRLAGEVDTQYF. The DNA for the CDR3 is TGTGCCAGCAGCCAAAGACTAGCGGGAGAGGTAGATACGCAGTATTTT.

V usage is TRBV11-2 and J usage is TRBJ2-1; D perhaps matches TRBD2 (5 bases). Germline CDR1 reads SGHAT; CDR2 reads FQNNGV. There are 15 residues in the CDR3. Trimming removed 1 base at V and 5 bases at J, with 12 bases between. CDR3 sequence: CASSLGSSTNNEQFF. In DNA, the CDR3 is TGTGCCAGCAGCTTAGGTTCGTCGACTAACAATGAGCAGTTCTTC.

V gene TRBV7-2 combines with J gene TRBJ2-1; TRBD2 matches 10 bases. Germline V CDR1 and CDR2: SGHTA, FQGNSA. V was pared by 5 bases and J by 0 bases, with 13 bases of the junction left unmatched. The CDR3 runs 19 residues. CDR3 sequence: CASSTYLSSGRRSYNEQFF. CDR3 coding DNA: TGTGCCAGCAGCACTTATCTTTCTAGCGGGAGACGCTCCTACAATGAGCAGTTCTTC.

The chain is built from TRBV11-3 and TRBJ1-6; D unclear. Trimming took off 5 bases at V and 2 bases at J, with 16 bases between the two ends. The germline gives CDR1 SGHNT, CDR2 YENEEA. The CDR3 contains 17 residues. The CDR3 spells CASSPKILAPYNSPLHF. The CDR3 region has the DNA TGTGCCAGCAGCCCTAAAATTCTCGCCCCCTATAATTCACCCCTCCACTTT.